This TCR beta chain came from a study of blood T cell repertoires in COVID-19 (dated by TCRdb to about 2020). Background for the entire study: Samples from collaborators originated in the United States, Italy and Spain and spanned both the acute and convalescent phases of COVID-19. The material from the prospective study consisted of cDNA or gDNA derived from T cells, B-cell-depleted T cells, or PBMCs. Subjects who had been exposed to COVID-19, were actively infected with it, or had recovered from it provided the deeply sampled blood TCRbeta repertoires that made up the dataset. The repertoires were made available in a free public database intended to serve as a resource for research on the immune response to SARS-CoV-2. The samples were drawn from the first 160 participants of the ongoing ImmuneRACE study and from about 1,200 subjects provided by 6 global collaborators. A de-identified subject ID, COVID-19 status, age in years and sex were almost always included in the sample metadata. Where available, HLA class I and class II types were taken from metadata supplied by the sample provider and were not determined by assay-based typing. Results and caveats for the whole study, not just this receptor: The amount of clinical and demographic metadata varied by source and participant and was provided uncurated.

The collaborating institutions used their own protocols to collect whole blood in K2EDTA tubes. For TCRbeta analysis, collaborators shipped samples as frozen whole blood, isolated PBMCs, or DNA extracted from either of those sample types. The immunoSEQ Assay, a bias-controlled multiplex PCR, was used to amplify TCRbeta CDR3 regions from genomic DNA. In the paper's pipeline: Within the assay, amplification of reference gene primers was used to estimate how many nucleated cells each sample contained. Sequence reads were collapsed and filtered to measure the absolute abundance of every unique TCRbeta CDR3 rearrangement. Productive Simpson clonality was computed per sample as the square root of Simpson's diversity index over productive rearrangements. The clones in this table, taken by TCRdb from immuneACCESS, are in-frame only. Not every clone is retained; where verified, under half of the shortfall comes from an unresolved V gene, and the cause of the rest is unknown. V, J and clone size derive from that table, while D and trimming were established from the DNA sequence. This sample lists fewer than 40,000 clones; 89% were detected once. Of the sample, 25% to 35% is held by the ten largest clones.

As concerns this clone: The antigen it recognizes is unknown. No clone much larger than this one lies a single base away; base qualities are absent.

The germline V end is reduced by 3 bases and the J end by 2 bases; junction bases left unmatched: 3. In the germline V gene, CDR1 corresponds to SGHAT and CDR2 to FQNNGV. From cysteine to phenylalanine, the CDR3 is 16 amino acids long. The CDR3 DNA has 48 bases and is translated from base 1. The sequencing sample was made of peripheral blood. The clonotype comes from a man of 80 years or more with acute or convalescent COVID-19. Rearrangement joined TRBV11-2 to TRBJ1-6, with TRBD1 identical over 8 junction bases. The CDR3 loop reads CASSFGTGPYNSPLHF. The DNA sequence is given as TGTGCCAGCAGCTTTGGGACAGGACCCTATAATTCACCCCTCCACTTT.